The clone carrying this T cell receptor beta chain was recorded once. These data belong to a study of blood T cell repertoires in COVID-19. Across the whole study: From T cells, B-cell-depleted T cells, or PBMCs came the material, which was cDNA or gDNA.

Germline CDR1 SGHDT, CDR2 YYEEEE. The V segment lost 0 bases and the J segment 1 base; nucleotides outside the gene matches: 0. The CDR3 extends over 15 amino acids. As processed by the authors: Amplification with reference gene primers provided the estimates of nucleated cell counts. Clones were read by immunoSEQ multiplex PCR, and TCRdb kept only the in-frame ones, dropping some. D and trimming come from the DNA, and the V and J calls and clone size come from that table. Found here are approximately 60,000 clones, under 90% of them singletons; the top ten hold roughly 3%. The specimen sequenced was peripheral blood. The genes are TRBV5-6 and TRBJ2-3; the match to TRBD2 covers 9 bases. The receptor comes from a man between 45 and 60 years old with active COVID-19. Written as DNA, the CDR3 is TGTGCCAGCAGCTTGGTAGCGGGAGGCACAGATACGCAGTATTTT. Translating it yields CASSLVAGGTDTQYF.